Below, 26 T cell receptor beta chains from the same sample are listed, as sequenced in a study of vaccination and CD4 T cells after COVID-19. Their specific antigens are unknown. Treatment noted: roughly 11-day PBMC culture with coronavirus spike peptide pools or control peptides (ViraFEST assay). Cultured CD4+ T-cell DNA underwent Oncomine TCR Beta short-read sequencing. TCRdb processed the PCR reads anew with MiXCR; each CDR3 protein has one entry. The sample has approximately 4,000 distinct CDR3 sequences, about a sixth seen once. Sequencing used CD4+ T cells from blood, cultured in vitro. These TCRs come from a human donor who had recovered from COVID-19.

This clonotype was seen only a few times. The chain couples TRBV10-3 to TRBJ1-6; 9 bases map to TRBD1. Trimming at V came to 3 bases and at J to 9 bases, leaving 9 bases not matched to a gene. The CDR3 sequence is 16 residues long. CDR1 is ENHRY and CDR2 is SYGVKD in the germline V gene. This chain's CDR3 is CAISDSPGQGSSPLHF. The CDR3 DNA follows: TGTGCCATCAGTGATTCCCCGGGACAGGGTAGTTCACCCCTCCACTTT.

The V call is TRBV6-1, the J call TRBJ2-7; 10 bases line up with TRBD1. CDR3 length: 14 amino acids. The V segment lost 6 bases and the J segment 2 bases; nucleotides outside the gene matches: 4. Germline lookup yields CDR1 MNHNS and CDR2 SASEGT. CDR3: CASRPGTGAYEQYF. In nucleotides, the CDR3 is TGTGCCAGCAGGCCCGGGACAGGGGCCTACGAGCAGTACTTC.

This clonotype was counted a few times. The rearrangement links TRBV19 to TRBJ2-1, with TRBD1 matching 7 bases. Germline V gives CDR1 LNHDA, CDR2 SQIVND (reference sequence). This CDR3 contains 16 residues. J gave up 0 bases and V 5 bases, and 7 bases lay outside the gene matches. The CDR3 reads CASSRSGQSSYNEQFF. The CDR3 nucleotides read TGTGCCAGTAGTCGGTCGGGACAGAGCTCCTACAATGAGCAGTTCTTC. The full variable domain, its missing parts supplied by reference TRBV19 and TRBJ2-1, is DGGITQSPKYLFRKEGQNVTLSCEQNLNHDAMYWYRQDPGQGLRLIYYSQIVNDFQKGDIAEGYSVSREKKESFPLTVTSAQKNPTAFYLCASSRSGQSSYNEQFFGPGTRLTVL.

In this sample, this clonotype turned up a few times. The chain has TRBV7-2 and TRBJ2-7; D unresolved. Germline assignment: CDR1 SGHTA and CDR2 FQGNSA. Between the trimmed V and J ends, which lost 5 bases and 4 bases, there was a span of 6 bases. This CDR3 contains 11 residues. CDR3 sequence (DNA): TGTGCCAGCAGCCTCGTGTACGAGCAGTACTTC. Protein product: CASSLVYEQYF. The whole variable domain, remainder taken from reference TRBV7-2 and TRBJ2-7, is GAGVSQSPSNKVTEKGKDVELRCDPISGHTALYWYRQSLGQGLEFLIYFQGNSAPDKSGLPSDRFSAERTGGSVSTLTIQRTQQEDSAVYLCASSLVYEQYFGPGTRLTVT.

In DNA form, the CDR3 reads TGCGCCAGCAGCCAAAATTCGGGACTAGCGGGGTTTCAAGAGACCCAGTACTTC. Residues: CASSQNSGLAGFQETQYF. This chain uses TRBV4-1 with TRBJ2-5; the match to TRBD2 covers 13 bases. The ends lost 2 bases at V and 2 bases at J; junction bases unmatched: 8. The CDR3 totals 18 residues. In germline, CDR1 is MGHRA, CDR2 YSYEKL.

On this clonotype itself: Germline and junction disagree at one end, which may indicate a read error. The CDR3 coding sequence is TGTGGCGGGGGGGTGTCCTACAATGAGCAGTTCTTC. Amino acid sequence: CGGGVSYNEQFF. The chain combines TRBV29-1 with TRBJ2-1; 9 nucleotides match TRBD2. Germline CDR1 reads SQVTM; CDR2 reads ANQGSEA. The CDR3 totals 12 residues.

The chain links TRBV27 to TRBJ1-4, with D unclear. The CDR3 spans 14 residues. V lost 0 bases, J lost 8 bases, and 10 bases lay in between. The germline CDR1 and CDR2 sequences are MNHEY and SMNVEV (reference sequence). CDR3 in DNA: TGTGCCAGCAGTTTATCGTTCGGGCTGGAAAAACTGTTTTTT. Protein: CASSLSFGLEKLFF.

The J gene is TRBJ2-7, the V gene TRBV12-3 or TRBV12-4; 9 bases are a match to TRBD1. Trimming cost V 6 bases and J 2 bases; bases outside gene matches: 8. This CDR3 has 15 residues. The CDR3 sequence: CASSPLYRGPYEQYF. The CDR3 bases are TGTGCCAGCAGCCCCCTCTACAGGGGGCCCTACGAGCAGTACTTC.

The chain carries TRBV30 and TRBJ2-7, with D possibly being TRBD1 (5 bases). Germline CDR1 reads GTSNPN; CDR2 reads SVGIG (reference sequence). This CDR3 has 13 amino acids. The V end lost 5 bases, the J end lost 2 bases, and 13 bases lay between the germline ends. CDR3 residues: CAWGSLQAYEQYF. CDR3 DNA sequence: TGTGCCTGGGGCTCTTTACAGGCCTACGAGCAGTACTTC.

This clonotype is medium-sized in the sample. This chain uses TRBV21-1 with TRBJ1-2; TRBD1 is the table's D call, not checked against the DNA. TRBV21-1 is a pseudogene. The CDR3 is made up of 14 amino acids. CDR3 loop: CASNDIGGFGGYTF. Here the CDR3 DNA reads TGTGCCAGTAATGACATTGGGGGCTTTGGTGGCTACACCTTC.

The rearrangement joins TRBV5-1 to TRBJ2-5, with a weak D call TRBD1 (5 bases). Germline V lookup: CDR1 SGHRS, CDR2 YFSETQ. Trimming left V 0 bases short and J 1 base short, with 7 bases between. This CDR3 is 14 amino acids long. Here the CDR3 DNA reads TGCGCCAGCAGCTTGGATGGGGCCCAAGAGACCCAGTACTTC. Its protein is CASSLDGAQETQYF. Based on the CDR3 plus reference TRBV5-1 and TRBJ2-5, the full variable domain is KAGVTQTPRYLIKTRGQQVTLSCSPISGHRSVSWYQQTPGQGLQFLFEYFSETQRNKGNFPGRFSGRQFSNSRSEMNVSTLELGDSALYLCASSLDGAQETQYFGPGTRLLVL.

This clonotype was detected a few times. This sequence joins TRBV5-6 and TRBJ1-5; the D is unclear. The germline CDR1 and CDR2 sequences are SGHDT and YYEEEE. The CDR3 covers 13 residues. V shed 1 base and J shed 6 bases, with 8 bases lying between them. The chain's CDR3 is CASSLRRVQPQHF. DNA for the CDR3: TGTGCCAGCAGCTTGAGAAGGGTTCAGCCCCAGCATTTT.

The gene calls are TRBV10-3 and TRBJ2-3; 16 bases match TRBD2. Germline CDR1 ENHRY, CDR2 SYGVKD. The CDR3 extends over 18 amino acids. Trimming at V came to 7 bases and at J to 1 base, leaving 8 bases not matched to a gene. The CDR3 region has the DNA TGTGCCATCAATACGGGACTAGCGGGGGGGCCCCGCACAGATACGCAGTATTTT. It translates to CAINTGLAGGPRTDTQYF.

Concerning this clonotype itself: With a much larger clone just one base away, this may be a read error. This chain connects TRBV5-4 to TRBJ2-5; TRBD2 is a possible D gene (7 bases). The V gene lost 0 bases and the J gene lost 9 bases, with 9 bases spanning the gap. CDR1 and CDR2 from the germline V gene are SGHNT and YYREEE (reference sequence). The CDR3 extends over 12 amino acids. The CDR3: CASSLEGGAQYF. The CDR3 coding sequence is TGTGCCAGCAGCTTGGAGGGGGGGGCCCAGTACTTC. Together with reference TRBV5-4 and TRBJ2-5, the CDR3 gives the full variable domain: ETGVTQSPTHLIKTRGQQVTLRCSSQSGHNTVSWYQQALGQGPQFIFQYYREEENGRGNFPPRFSGLQFPNYSSELNVNALELDDSALYLCASSLEGGAQYFGPGTRLLVL.

In its sample, this clonotype was seen a few times. This chain uses TRBV2 with TRBJ2-5; the D call may be TRBD1 or TRBD2 (5 bases each). Trimming cost V 1 base and J 3 bases, with 15 bases left between them. The length of the CDR3 is 16 residues. CDR1 SNHLY and CDR2 FYNNEI come from the germline V gene. CDR3 residues: CASSEGTLRGEETQYF. The DNA for the CDR3 is TGTGCCAGCAGTGAAGGTACGCTACGAGGGGAAGAGACCCAGTACTTC.

The CDR3 is CASLSAGGVKNIQYF. The CDR3 DNA follows: TGTGCCAGCCTAAGTGCGGGGGGTGTCAAAAACATTCAGTACTTC. The chain links TRBV2 to TRBJ2-4; TRBD2 agrees at 8 bases. This CDR3 is 15 amino acids long. V was clipped by 8 bases and J by 3 bases; unmatched bases: 9. Germline CDR1 reads SNHLY; CDR2 reads FYNNEI.

This clonotype is large. The chain links TRBV2 to TRBJ1-2; 7 bases agree with TRBD1. Germline CDR1 SNHLY, CDR2 FYNNEI. The CDR3 is 15 residues long. Losses at the gene ends were 5 bases for V and 4 bases for J; bases not matched to a gene: 10. The CDR3 DNA reads as TGTGCCAGCAGTTTTACTGACAGGGTGGGCTATGGCTACACCTTC. Its translation: CASSFTDRVGYGYTF.

The chain carries TRBV6-1 and TRBJ2-5, with no clear D. The CDR3 runs to 14 residues. Per the germline V gene, CDR1 is MNHNS and CDR2 is SASEGT. The V and J ends lost 3 bases and 1 base respectively, with 9 bases between them. CDR3 nucleotide sequence: TGTGCCAGCAGTGAGGTGGCTAGCCAAGAGACCCAGTACTTC. Encoded protein: CASSEVASQETQYF.

Remarks on this clonotype: Germline is not matched at one junction end, which may reflect a read error. The chain is built from TRBV7-7 and TRBJ2-5; D is undetermined. Germline loops: CDR1 SSHAT, CDR2 FNYEAQ (reference sequence). The CDR3 has 13 residues. Written as DNA, the CDR3 is TGTGCTAGCAGCTTAGCCCCGGTAGAGACCCAGTACTTC. Translating it yields CASSLAPVETQYF.

This chain joins TRBV19 and TRBJ2-1; D possibly corresponds to TRBD1 (6 bases). Germline loops: CDR1 LNHDA, CDR2 SQIVND (reference sequence). V was clipped by 7 bases and J by 8 bases, with 15 bases between them. The CDR3 consists of 13 residues. The CDR3 DNA sequence: TGTGCCAGTACGTCAGGGGAAAAGCATGAGCAGTTCTTC. Translated, it gives CASTSGEKHEQFF.

This chain uses TRBV9 with TRBJ2-2; D is uncertain. The germline CDR1 and CDR2 sequences are SGDLS and YYNGEE. The CDR3 length is 14 residues. V was clipped by 4 bases and J by 3 bases, with 10 bases between them. The CDR3 sequence: CASSPQRYTGELFF. DNA of the CDR3: TGTGCCAGCAGCCCCCAACGCTACACCGGGGAGCTGTTTTTT.

The DNA for the CDR3 is TGTGCCAGCAGGCCCCGCGGGCGCGATGAGCAGTTCTTC. Translated, it gives CASRPRGRDEQFF. The rearrangement links TRBV6-2 or TRBV6-3 to TRBJ2-1, with D perhaps matching TRBD2 (5 bases). The V gene's germline CDR1 is MNHEY and CDR2 SVGEGT. The CDR3 totals 13 residues. The ends were cut back, 6 bases at V and 8 bases at J, with 14 bases in the middle.

This clonotype was observed a few times. The chain couples TRBV28 to TRBJ1-2; D perhaps matches TRBD1 (5 bases). Germline V gives CDR1 MDHEN, CDR2 SYDVKM. The CDR3 loop spans 13 amino acids. Trimming cost V 10 bases and J 8 bases, with 20 bases left between them. The CDR3 sequence: CATVLHRGEGYTF. CDR3 in DNA: TGTGCCACCGTCCTCCATCGGGGGGAGGGCTACACCTTC.

This clonotype has only a few counts. V is TRBV6-1 and J is TRBJ1-6; possibly TRBD1 for D (5 bases). With 5 bases removed from V and 6 bases from J, the gap between germline ends came to 11 bases. Germline CDR1 reads MNHNS; CDR2 reads SASEGT. CDR3 size: 14 residues. The CDR3 DNA reads as TGTGCCAGCAGTCTTCAGGGTCTTAATTCACCCCTCCACTTT. Its protein is CASSLQGLNSPLHF.

The chain recombines TRBV2 with TRBJ2-1; D remains unclear. V lost 6 bases, J lost 1 base, and 7 bases lay in between. Germline V CDR1 and CDR2: SNHLY, FYNNEI. The CDR3 is 13 amino acids. The CDR3 reads CASRARSYNEQFF. In DNA, the CDR3 is TGTGCCAGCAGGGCGAGGTCCTACAATGAGCAGTTCTTC.

The V call is TRBV11-3, the J call TRBJ1-1; D unresolved. This CDR3 is 13 amino acids long. V was cut by 5 bases and J by 3 bases, with 10 bases left in between. CDR1 is SGHNT and CDR2 is YENEEA in the germline V gene. The CDR3 reads CASSHQMDTEAFF. Here the CDR3 DNA reads TGTGCCAGCAGCCACCAGATGGACACTGAAGCTTTCTTT.